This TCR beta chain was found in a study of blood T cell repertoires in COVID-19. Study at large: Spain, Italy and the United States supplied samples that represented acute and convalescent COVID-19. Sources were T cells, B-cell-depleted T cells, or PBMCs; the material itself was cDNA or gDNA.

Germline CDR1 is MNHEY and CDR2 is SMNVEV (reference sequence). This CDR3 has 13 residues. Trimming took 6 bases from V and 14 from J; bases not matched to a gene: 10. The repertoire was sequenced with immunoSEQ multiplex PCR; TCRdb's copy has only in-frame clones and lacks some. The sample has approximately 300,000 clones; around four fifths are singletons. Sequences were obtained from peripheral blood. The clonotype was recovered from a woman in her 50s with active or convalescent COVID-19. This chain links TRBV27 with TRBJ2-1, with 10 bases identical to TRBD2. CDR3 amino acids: CASSRTSGREEFF. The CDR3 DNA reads TGTGCCAGCAGCCGGACTAGCGGAAGGGAGGAGTTCTTC.